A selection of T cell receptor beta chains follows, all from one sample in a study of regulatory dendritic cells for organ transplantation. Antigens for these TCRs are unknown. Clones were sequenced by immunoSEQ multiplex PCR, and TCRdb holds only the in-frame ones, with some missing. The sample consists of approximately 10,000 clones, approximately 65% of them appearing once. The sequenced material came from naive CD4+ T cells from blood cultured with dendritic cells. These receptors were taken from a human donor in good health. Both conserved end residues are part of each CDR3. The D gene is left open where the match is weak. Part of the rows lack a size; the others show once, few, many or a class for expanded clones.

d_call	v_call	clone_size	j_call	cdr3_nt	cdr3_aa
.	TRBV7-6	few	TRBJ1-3	TGTGCCAGCAGCTTAGCCGGGGGACGGGGAAACACCATATATTTT	CASSLAGGRGNTIYF
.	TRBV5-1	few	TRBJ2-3	TGCGCCAGCAGCCGCTATCGGCAGGGAAGCACAGATACGCAGTATTTT	CASSRYRQGSTDTQYF
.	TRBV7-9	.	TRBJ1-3	TGTGCCAGCAGCTTAGGATCCCTAGTATCTGGAAACACCATATATTTT	CASSLGSLVSGNTIYF
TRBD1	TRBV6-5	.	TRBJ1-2	TGTGCCAGCAAAATGGGACAGGGAAGTCGCAGTGGCTACACCTTC	CASKMGQGSRSGYTF
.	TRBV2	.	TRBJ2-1	TGTGCCAGCAGCCTCGGACTGGTCCGCTCCTACAATGAGCAGTTCTTC	CASSLGLVRSYNEQFF
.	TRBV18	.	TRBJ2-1	TGTGCCAGCTCACCTCAGGTGGTTGAGCAGTTCTTC	CASSPQVVEQFF
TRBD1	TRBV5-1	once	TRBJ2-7	TGCGCCAGCAGCGAACCGGGACAGGGCTCCTACGAGCAGTACTTC	CASSEPGQGSYEQYF
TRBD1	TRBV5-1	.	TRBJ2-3	TGCGCCAGCAGCTTGGCTTCAGGGGGCTTCCCAGATACGCAGTATTTT	CASSLASGGFPDTQYF
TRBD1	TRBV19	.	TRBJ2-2	TGTGCCAGTAGTATATCGGGACAGGGAAACGGGGAGCTGTTTTTT	CASSISGQGNGELFF
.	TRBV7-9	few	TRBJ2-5	TGTGCCAGCAGCTTCCGGGAGACCCAGTACTTC	CASSFRETQYF
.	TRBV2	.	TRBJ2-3	TGTGCCAGCATTTGGGCTAGCGTTGCAGATACGCAGTATTTT	CASIWASVADTQYF
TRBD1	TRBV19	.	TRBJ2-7	TGTGCCAGTAGTATCGGACAGGGGATAGAGTACGAGCAGTACTTC	CASSIGQGIEYEQYF
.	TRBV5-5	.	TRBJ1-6	TGTGCCAGCAGCTTGGCCGCAGGCCGCTCCTATAATTCACCCCTCCACTTT	CASSLAAGRSYNSPLHF
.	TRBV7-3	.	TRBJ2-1	TGTGCCAGCAGCAAGACCGGGACTTTGGGTTACAATGAGCAGTTCTTC	CASSKTGTLGYNEQFF
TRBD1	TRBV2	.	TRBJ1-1	TGTGCCAGCAGGGCGACAGGGTCGACTGAAGCTTTCTTT	CASRATGSTEAFF
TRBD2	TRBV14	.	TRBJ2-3	TGTGCCAGCAGCCTAAGCGGGGCTAGCACAGATACGCAGTATTTT	CASSLSGASTDTQYF
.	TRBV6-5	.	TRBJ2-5	TGTGCCAGCAGTTACGGTCGGGGGCAAGAGACCCAGTACTTC	CASSYGRGQETQYF
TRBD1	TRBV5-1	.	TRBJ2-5	TGCGCCAGCAGCGCAGGGGACAGAGAGACCCAGTACTTC	CASSAGDRETQYF
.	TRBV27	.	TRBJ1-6	TGTGCCAGCAGTCCCCTGGGAGGCTATTCACCCCTCCACTTT	CASSPLGGYSPLHF
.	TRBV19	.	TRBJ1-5	TGTGCCACCGCCGTAGGGGGAGGCAATCAGCCCCAGCATTTT	CATAVGGGNQPQHF
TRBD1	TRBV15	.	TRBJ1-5	TGTGCCACCAGCACACAGGGGGATAGCAATCAGCCCCAGCATTTT	CATSTQGDSNQPQHF
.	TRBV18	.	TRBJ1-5	TGTGCCAGCTCAGCCAAGGGGGACCAGCCCCAGCATTTT	CASSAKGDQPQHF
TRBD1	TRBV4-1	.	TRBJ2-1	TGCGCCAGCAGCCTTCGACAGGGGGGAAATGAGCAGTTCTTC	CASSLRQGGNEQFF
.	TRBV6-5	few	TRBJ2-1	TGTGCCAGCAGTTACTCTGCCCCACGGAATGAGCAGTTCTTC	CASSYSAPRNEQFF
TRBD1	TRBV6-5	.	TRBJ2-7	TGTGCCAGCAGTTACGCCCCTCCGGGACAGGGATACGAGCAGTACTTC	CASSYAPPGQGYEQYF
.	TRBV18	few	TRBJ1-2	TGTGCCAGCTCACCACCGGAGTTGACAGGTCTCCGTCATGGCTACACCTTC	CASSPPELTGLRHGYTF
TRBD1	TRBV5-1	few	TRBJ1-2	TGCGCCAGCAGCGTGGACAGGGGGCTTGGCTACACCTTC	CASSVDRGLGYTF
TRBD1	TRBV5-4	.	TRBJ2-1	TGTGCCAGCAGCAGAGACAGGGGCACCTACAATGAGCAGTTCTTC	CASSRDRGTYNEQFF
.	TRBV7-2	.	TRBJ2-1	TGTGCCAGCAGCTTATTCGGGAATGAGCAGTTCTTC	CASSLFGNEQFF
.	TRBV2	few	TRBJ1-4	TGTGCCAGCAGTGAAACGGGGGTCTATGAAAAACTGTTTTTT	CASSETGVYEKLFF
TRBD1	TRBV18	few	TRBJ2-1	TGTGCCAGCTCACTGGACAGGGGGCTTGAGTTCTTC	CASSLDRGLEFF
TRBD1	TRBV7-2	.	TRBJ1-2	TGTGCCAGCAGGCAAAACAGGGGGCTAGATGGCTACACCTTC	CASRQNRGLDGYTF
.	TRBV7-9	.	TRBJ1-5	TGTGCCAGCAGCTTAGGGGAGGGGAGGCCCCAGCATTTT	CASSLGEGRPQHF
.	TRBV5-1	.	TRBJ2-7	TGCGCCAGCAGCCCCGGGCGGGGGCTCTCCTACGAGCAGTACTTC	CASSPGRGLSYEQYF
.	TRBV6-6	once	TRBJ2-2	TGTGCCAGCAGTTCGGCCGGGGGGCCGGGCACCGGGGAGCTGTTTTTT	CASSSAGGPGTGELFF
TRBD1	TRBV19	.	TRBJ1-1	TGTGCCAGTAGTATAGATCGGACAGGTATGAACACTGAAGCTTTCTTT	CASSIDRTGMNTEAFF
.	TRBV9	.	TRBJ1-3	TGTGCCAGCAGCGTGGCCTTCTCTGGAAACACCATATATTTT	CASSVAFSGNTIYF
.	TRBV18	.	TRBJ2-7	TGTGCCAGCTCACGGGGACTCACCTACGAGCAGTACTTC	CASSRGLTYEQYF
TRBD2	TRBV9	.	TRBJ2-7	TGTGCCAGCAGCCCCGGGGGGGGGCAGTCAAGGCAGTACTTC	CASSPGGGQSRQYF
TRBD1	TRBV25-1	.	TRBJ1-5	TGTGCCAGCAGTACCAAGAACAGGGGGCGAAGCAATCAGCCCCAGCATTTT	CASSTKNRGRSNQPQHF
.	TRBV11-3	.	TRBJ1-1	TGTGCCAGCAGCTTAAGGACGGGGGGGGCCACTGAAGCTTTCTTT	CASSLRTGGATEAFF
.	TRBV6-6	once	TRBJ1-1	TGTGCCAGCAGTTACTGGGGAGGGGAGAACACTGAAGCTTTCTTT	CASSYWGGENTEAFF
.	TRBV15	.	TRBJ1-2	TGTGCCACCAGCAGTCCACGAGACTATGGCTACACCTTC	CATSSPRDYGYTF
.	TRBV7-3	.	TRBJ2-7	TGTGCCAGCAGCTCGCTGGGGGGCTACGAGCAGTACTTC	CASSSLGGYEQYF
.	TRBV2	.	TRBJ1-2	TGTGCCAGCAGTGATGATGTCAGGGCGACTGGCTACACCTTC	CASSDDVRATGYTF
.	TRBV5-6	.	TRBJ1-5	TGTGCCAGCAGCTCCGGGAGGCAGCCCCAGCATTTT	CASSSGRQPQHF
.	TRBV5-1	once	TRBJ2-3	TGCGCCAGCAGCTTGGGAGCGGCTAGCACAGATACGCAGTATTTT	CASSLGAASTDTQYF
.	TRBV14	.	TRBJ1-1	TGTGCCAGCAGCCTTATCCAAGGAGGGAACACTGAAGCTTTCTTT	CASSLIQGGNTEAFF
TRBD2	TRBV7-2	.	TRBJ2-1	TGTGCCAGCAGCTCCCGGCGGCTAGCGGGGGGCCCCTACAATGAGCAGTTCTTC	CASSSRRLAGGPYNEQFF
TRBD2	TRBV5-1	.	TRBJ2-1	TGCGCCAGCAGCTTGGCTACTAGCGGGGGGGATGAGCAGTTCTTC	CASSLATSGGDEQFF
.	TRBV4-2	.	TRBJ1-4	TGTGCCAGCAGCCAAGATCCAGGGCCTAATGAAAAACTGTTTTTT	CASSQDPGPNEKLFF
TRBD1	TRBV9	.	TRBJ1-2	TGTGCCAGCGGCCCGCAGGGGGCAACTAACTATGGCTACACCTTC	CASGPQGATNYGYTF
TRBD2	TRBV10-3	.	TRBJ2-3	TGTGCCATCAGTGGTAGCGGGGGTTTCGCAGATACGCAGTATTTT	CAISGSGGFADTQYF
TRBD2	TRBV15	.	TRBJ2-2	TGTGCCACCAGCAGAGGAGGCGGGGGGACCGGGGAGCTGTTTTTT	CATSRGGGGTGELFF
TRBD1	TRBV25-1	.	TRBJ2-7	TGTGCCAGCAGGGACAGGGGGCCGGGTGAGCAGTACTTC	CASRDRGPGEQYF
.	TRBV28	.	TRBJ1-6	TGTGCCAGCAGACCCCAGGGGAATTCACCCCTCCACTTT	CASRPQGNSPLHF
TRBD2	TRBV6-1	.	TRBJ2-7	TGTGCCAGCAGTAGCGGGGACTCCTACGAGCAGTACTTC	CASSSGDSYEQYF
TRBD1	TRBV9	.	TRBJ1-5	TGTGCCAGCAGCTTTGACAGGGGGGATCAGCCCCAGCATTTT	CASSFDRGDQPQHF
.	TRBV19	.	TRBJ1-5	TGTGCCAGTAGTTCCCCTCATACAGGGACCTATAGCAATCAGCCCCAGCATTTT	CASSSPHTGTYSNQPQHF
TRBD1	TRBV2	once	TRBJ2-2	TGTGCCAGCAGTTGGACAGGGGAGGCCGGGGAGCTGTTTTTT	CASSWTGEAGELFF